This T cell receptor beta chain came from a study of vaccination effects on CD4 cells after COVID-19. The overall study: Relative to the second dose, post-vaccine samples were obtained a median of 72 days later.

A remark on this clone: Its antigen is still unknown.

Study-wide results and limits: Whether induced by infection or by vaccine, clones showed marked clonal contraction late after vaccination.

Measured with immunoSEQ multiplex PCR; TCRdb has only the in-frame clones, and not every one. The profile shows fewer than 15,000 clones, more than 65% of them singletons. The CDR3 loop spans 13 amino acids. Germline V gives CDR1 SGHDN, CDR2 FVKESK. J lost 10 bases, V lost 1 base, and 4 bases had no gene match. Pools of viral peptides were used by the ViraFEST assay to expand antigen-specific CD4+ T cells ahead of sequencing. With roughly 10 days of culture completed, CD4+ T cells were isolated. Everyone in the study got two shots of either the BNT162b2 or mRNA-1273 vaccine. Nucleocapsid antibodies stayed negative before and after vaccination, showing no earlier SARS-CoV-2 infection. Wells each received over 1.5 million PBMC, cultured with around 10 IU/ml IL-2 and approximately 10 ug/ml peptides.

The starting material was CD4+ T cells from PBMCs cultured with HCoV-NL63 spike peptides, obtained after COVID-19 vaccination. V is TRBV14 and J is TRBJ1-2, with TRBD1 matching over 9 bases. This clonotype was obtained from a human donor who received a COVID-19 vaccine. The CDR3 protein is CASSQAGTGTYTF. The CDR3 DNA follows: TGTGCCAGCAGCCAAGCGGGGACAGGGACCTACACCTTC.